A selection of T cell receptor beta chains follows, all from one sample in a study of blood T cell repertoires in COVID-19. Using immunoSEQ multiplex PCR, the repertoire was profiled, and TCRdb retains in-frame clones only, with some absent. The table shows about 180,000 clones, with almost 80% occurring only once. Sequencing used PBMCs or T cells enriched from blood (not recorded which). Receptor source: a woman between 50 and 59 years old who had recovered from COVID-19. CDR3s include the opening cysteine and the closing phenylalanine or tryptophan. A D gene is named only where the DNA matches it firmly. Some rows mark clone size as missing; the rest say once, few, many or name a class of expanded clone.

once TRBD2 TRBJ2-5 TRBV19 TGTGCCAGTAGTAGTCATAGCGGGAGTATAGAGACCCAGTACTTC CASSSHSGSIETQYF
- - TRBJ1-6 TRBV28 TGTGCCAGCAGTTTCCGACAGTATAATTCACCCCTCCACTTT CASSFRQYNSPLHF
- - TRBJ1-1 TRBV5-5 TGTGCCAGCAGCCGTTCCACCCAGGGGCACACTGAAGCTTTCTTT CASSRSTQGHTEAFF
- - TRBJ2-7 TRBV28 TGTGCCAGCAGTCTCAGGGTTAACGAGCAGTACTTC CASSLRVNEQYF
- TRBD1 TRBJ2-7 TRBV5-4 TGTGCCAGCAGCCGGGACAGGCAAGGCGAGCAGTACTTC CASSRDRQGEQYF
- - TRBJ1-5 TRBV27 TGTGCCAGCAACGGGATTCCCAATCAGCCCCAGCATTTT CASNGIPNQPQHF
- TRBD1 TRBJ1-2 TRBV27 TGTGCCACTCGGACAGGTCAGAACTATGGCTACACCTTC CATRTGQNYGYTF
- - TRBJ2-7 TRBV2 TGTGCCAGCAGTGAGCTAACAGTCTCCTACGAGCAGTACTTC CASSELTVSYEQYF
- - TRBJ1-2 TRBV19 TGTGCCAGTAGTACGCCCCCCCGGACAACCCTCTATGGCTACACCTTC CASSTPPRTTLYGYTF
- TRBD1 TRBJ1-1 TRBV5-1 TGCGCCAGCAGCTCTGGACAGGGATACACTGAAGCTTTCTTT CASSSGQGYTEAFF
- TRBD1 TRBJ2-1 TRBV6-4 TGTGCCAGCAGTGACGGGGGACAGTTATACAATGAGCAGTTCTTC CASSDGGQLYNEQFF
- TRBD1 TRBJ2-4 TRBV6-2/TRBV6-3 TGTGCCAGCAGTCAAGCGGACAGGGGTTACATTCAGTACTTC CASSQADRGYIQYF
few TRBD1 TRBJ1-6 TRBV4-1 TGCGCCAGCAGCCAAGACAGGGGGCTTAGTTCACCCCTCCACTTT CASSQDRGLSSPLHF
- - TRBJ2-5 TRBV9 TGTGCCAGCACTTCCGGGACACTGATCGGGGAGACCCAGTACTTC CASTSGTLIGETQYF
- TRBD1 TRBJ1-6 TRBV11-2 TGTGCCAGCAGCTTAGTGGGGGACAGGGGTAATTCACCCCTCCACTTT CASSLVGDRGNSPLHF
- TRBD1 TRBJ1-1 TRBV7-3 TGTGCCAGCAGCTTAGGACAGGGGCTAGGCACTGAAGCTTTCTTT CASSLGQGLGTEAFF
- TRBD2 TRBJ2-2 TRBV4-2 TGTGCCAGCAGCCAAGATCAGCAGAGCGGGAGGAACACCGGGGAGCTGTTTTTT CASSQDQQSGRNTGELFF
- TRBD2 TRBJ2-7 TRBV9 TGTGCCAGCACCCCAAGGGAGCGGGAGGGCCGCGAGCAGTACTTC CASTPREREGREQYF
- TRBD1 TRBJ1-1 TRBV19 TGTGCCAGTACGGACAGGGGGCTGGACACTGAAGCTTTCTTT CASTDRGLDTEAFF
many TRBD2 TRBJ2-3 TRBV6-5 TGTGCCAGCAGTTATGGCGGGAGTAGGACGCAGTATTTT CASSYGGSRTQYF
- - TRBJ2-1 TRBV5-1 TGCGCCAGCATCCCCCTAACAGGGTTTGGTGAGCAGTTCTTC CASIPLTGFGEQFF
- TRBD1 TRBJ1-5 TRBV28 TGTGCCAGCAGTGCCCCGACAGGGGGCAGCCGTCAGCCCCAGCATTTT CASSAPTGGSRQPQHF